The clone carrying this T cell receptor (beta chain) occurred a few times. TCRdb reanalysed the reads using MiXCR and keeps one entry per CDR3 protein. The sample has under 350,000 distinct CDR3 sequences; more than 9% are singletons. The record originates from a study of T cell repertoires in cytomegalovirus infection. Study-wide context: Public TCR beta signature analysis indicated the presence of both CMV infection and matching HLA type.

V was trimmed by 5 bases and J by 4 bases, leaving 12 bases between them. The CDR3 covers 14 residues. The germline V gene encodes CDR1 SGHVS and CDR2 FNYEAQ. The chain joins TRBV7-6 to TRBJ2-1; no firm D call. The receptor comes from a human donor in good health (CMV status not recorded). Some clones in this sample may be carry-over from other donors' samples. The sequenced material came from PBMCs. Here the CDR3 reads CASSPSDQYNEQFF. The CDR3, as DNA: TGTGCCAGCAGCCCTTCAGACCAGTACAATGAGCAGTTCTTC.